The present T cell receptor (beta chain) was sequenced within a study of blood T cell repertoires in COVID-19. In the original processing: Cell counts per sample came from amplifying reference gene primers. Sequenced by immunoSEQ multiplex PCR; TCRdb stores in-frame clones only, minus some. That table gives V, J and clone size, and the DNA gave D and trimming. The sample includes 360,000 or so clones, about 90% of them seen just once. The CDR3 has 13 residues. V lost 5 bases to trimming and J lost 6 bases, with 15 bases between them. The germline V gene encodes CDR1 SGHTS and CDR2 YDEGEE. Specimen: PBMCs or T cells enriched from blood (not recorded which). The V gene is TRBV5-8, the J gene TRBJ2-7; D might be TRBD2 (6 bases). The TCR sequence derives from a woman under 40 who had recovered from COVID-19. The CDR3 is CASRGQGGREQYF. The CDR3 nucleotides are TGTGCCAGCAGGGGTCAGGGAGGTCGCGAGCAGTACTTC.